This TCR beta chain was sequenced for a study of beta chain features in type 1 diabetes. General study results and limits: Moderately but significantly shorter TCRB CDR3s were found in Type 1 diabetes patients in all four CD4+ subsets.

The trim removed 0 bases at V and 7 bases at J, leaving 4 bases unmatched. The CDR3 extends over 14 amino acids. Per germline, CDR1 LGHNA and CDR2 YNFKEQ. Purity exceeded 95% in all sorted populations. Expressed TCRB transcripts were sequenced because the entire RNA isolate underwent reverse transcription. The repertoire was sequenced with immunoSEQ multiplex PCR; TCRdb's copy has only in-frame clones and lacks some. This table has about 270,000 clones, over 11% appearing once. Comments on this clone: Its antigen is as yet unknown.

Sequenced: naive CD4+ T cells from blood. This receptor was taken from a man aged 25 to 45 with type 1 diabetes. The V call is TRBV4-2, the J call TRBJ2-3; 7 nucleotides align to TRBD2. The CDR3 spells CASSQDLRGNTQYF. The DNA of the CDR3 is TGTGCCAGCAGCCAAGATCTGCGGGGGAATACGCAGTATTTT.